The TCR beta chain described here comes from a study of blood T cell repertoires in COVID-19 (dated by TCRdb to 2019 to 2021). Background for the entire study: Samples covering the acute and convalescent phases of COVID-19 were provided by collaborators in the United States, Italy and Spain. A de-identified subject ID, COVID-19 status, age in years and sex were almost always included in the sample metadata. The repertoires were released in a freely available public database meant as a resource for research on the immune response to SARS-CoV-2. Samples were obtained from the ongoing ImmuneRACE study (first 160 participants) and from roughly 1,300 subjects provided by 6 global collaborators. The material from the prospective study consisted of cDNA or gDNA derived from T cells, B-cell-depleted T cells, or PBMCs. Subjects who had been exposed to COVID-19, were actively infected with it, or had recovered from it provided the deeply sampled blood TCRbeta repertoires that made up the dataset. Where available, HLA class I and class II types were obtained from metadata supplied by the sample provider rather than from assay-based typing.

The immunoSEQ Assay, a bias-controlled multiplex PCR, was used to amplify TCRbeta CDR3 regions from genomic DNA. Under the source paper's analysis protocol: Within the assay, amplification of reference gene primers was used to estimate how many nucleated cells each sample contained. To quantify the absolute abundance of each unique TCRbeta CDR3 rearrangement, sequence reads were collapsed and filtered. For each sample, productive Simpson clonality was calculated as the square root of Simpson's diversity index over productive rearrangements. TCRdb mirrors the immuneACCESS table, restricted to in-frame sequences. Some clones are absent from its copies; in checked studies, under half trace to an unresolved V gene, and the reason for the others is unknown. The V and J calls and the clone size are those of that table, but D and trimming were determined from the DNA. In all, the sample holds 95,000 to 150,000 clones, and nearly 90% of those were seen once. The ten largest make up approximately 3.9% of the sample.

Paper-wide results and their limitations: The quantity of clinical and demographic metadata differed by source and by participant and was supplied without curation.

In the case of this clone: The specificity of this receptor is unknown. It has no much larger one-base neighbor in the sample; base qualities were not kept.

Per the germline V gene, ENHRY is the CDR1 and SYGVKD is the CDR2. The CDR3 goes from the cysteine to the phenylalanine over 15 residues. Left in the record is the CDR3 DNA by itself, 45 bases read in frame from the first base. Germline trimming amounts to 6 bases on V and 4 bases on J, with 10 as the count of junction bases outside the gene matches. One collaborating source in Seattle enrolled patients while the patients were actively infected and followed the patients over time throughout the course of disease. The collaborating institutions used their own protocols to collect whole blood in K2EDTA tubes. For TCRbeta analysis, collaborators shipped samples in one of three forms: frozen whole blood, isolated PBMCs, or DNA extracted from either of those sample types.

Recombination connected TRBV10-3 to TRBJ2-3, and TRBD2 matches 7 of the central bases. The receptor was derived from an older woman with COVID-19, enrolled during active disease. The source material was peripheral blood. CDR3 loop: CAISRSSGVADTQYF. The sequenced DNA: TGTGCCATCAGCCGCTCGAGCGGGGTAGCAGATACGCAGTATTTT.